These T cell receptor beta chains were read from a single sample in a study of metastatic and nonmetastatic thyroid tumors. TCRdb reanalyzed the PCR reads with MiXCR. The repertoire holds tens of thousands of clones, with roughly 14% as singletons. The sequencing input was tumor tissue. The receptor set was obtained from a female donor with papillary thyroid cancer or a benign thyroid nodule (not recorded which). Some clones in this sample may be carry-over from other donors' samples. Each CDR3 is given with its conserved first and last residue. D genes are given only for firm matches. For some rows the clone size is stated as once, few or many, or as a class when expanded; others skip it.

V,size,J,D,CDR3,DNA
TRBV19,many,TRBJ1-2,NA,CASSITGGYGYTF,TGTGCCAGTAGTATAACGGGGGGATATGGCTACACCTTC
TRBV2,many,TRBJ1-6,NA,CASEGVPPLHF,TGTGCCAGTGAGGGGGTCCCCCCCCTCCACTTT
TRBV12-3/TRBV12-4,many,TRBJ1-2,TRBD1,CASSLRDSTYGYTF,TGTGCCAGCAGTTTAAGGGACAGTACCTATGGCTACACCTTC
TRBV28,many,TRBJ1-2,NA,CASSLFGVYGYTF,TGTGCCAGCAGTTTATTTGGGGTCTATGGCTACACCTTC
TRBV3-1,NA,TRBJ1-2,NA,CATSKRGRVYGYAF,TGTGCCACCTCTAAAAGAGGCAGGGTCTATGGCTACGCCTTC
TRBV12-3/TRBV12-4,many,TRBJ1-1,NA,CASSPYFMNTEAFF,TGTGCCAGCAGTCCGTATTTCATGAACACTGAAGCTTTCTTT
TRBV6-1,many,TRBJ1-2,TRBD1,CASTTEMTGVVGYTF,TGTGCCAGCACCACCGAAATGACAGGGGTCGTGGGCTACACCTTC
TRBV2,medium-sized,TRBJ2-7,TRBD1,CASRDGTASYEQYF,TGTGCCAGCAGAGACGGGACAGCCTCCTACGAGCAGTACTTC
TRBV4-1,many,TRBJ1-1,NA,CASSQDAGNTEAFF,TGCGCCAGCAGCCAAGATGCGGGGAACACTGAAGCTTTCTTT
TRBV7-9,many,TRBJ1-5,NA,CASSFDGDNQPQHF,TGTGCCAGCAGCTTTGACGGTGACAATCAGCCCCAGCATTTT
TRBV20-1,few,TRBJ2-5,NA,CSARDSEGIQETQYF,TGCAGTGCTAGAGATTCTGAGGGCATCCAAGAGACCCAGTACTTC
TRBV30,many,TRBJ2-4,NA,CAWRIKDAPRNIQYF,TGTGCCTGGAGGATAAAGGACGCCCCTCGGAACATTCAGTACTTC
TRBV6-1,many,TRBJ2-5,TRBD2,CASITVGGGGAGETQYF,TGTGCCAGCATCACAGTGGGTGGCGGGGGGGCCGGAGAGACCCAGTACTTC